These 23 T cell receptor beta chains were all obtained from the same sample, sequenced in a study of blood T cell repertoires in COVID-19. Repertoires were generated with immunoSEQ multiplex PCR, while TCRdb's copy carries only in-frame clones and drops some. The repertoire holds 150,000 to 200,000 clones, with about 85% as singletons. Sequenced: peripheral blood. These receptors all stem from a woman aged 60-75 years with acute or convalescent COVID-19.

V is TRBV3-1 (or the pseudogene TRBV3-2) and J is TRBJ2-7; D possibly corresponds to TRBD1 (5 bases). V lost 4 bases and J 0 bases, leaving 10 bases between the germline ends. Germline CDR1 LGHDT, CDR2 YNNKEL (reference sequence). The CDR3 sequence is 14 residues long. CDR3 loop: CASSPTGSSYEQYF. CDR3 nucleotides: TGTGCCAGCAGCCCAACAGGTTCCTCCTACGAGCAGTACTTC.

This chain joins TRBV29-1 and TRBJ2-1, with D possibly TRBD2 on 6 matching bases. V was clipped by 6 bases and J by 0 bases, with 12 bases between them. The CDR3 spans 14 residues. CDR1 and CDR2 from the germline V gene are SQVTM and ANQGSEA. The CDR3 DNA reads TGCAGCGTGGCGGGACCTATCTCCTACAATGAGCAGTTCTTC. It encodes CSVAGPISYNEQFF.

This sequence joins TRBV5-1 and TRBJ2-1, with D perhaps matching TRBD1 (6 bases). V gave up 4 bases and J gave up 6 bases, with 11 bases separating them. The CDR3 loop spans 13 amino acids. Germline values: CDR1 SGHRS, CDR2 YFSETQ. CDR3 sequence reads: CASSRQQGNEQFF. The DNA for the CDR3 is TGCGCCAGCAGCCGCCAACAGGGCAATGAGCAGTTCTTC.

This clone appeared a few times. The chain has TRBV19 and TRBJ2-1; 10 bases line up with TRBD2. Germline values: CDR1 LNHDA, CDR2 SQIVND (reference sequence). With V trimmed by 6 bases and J by 7 bases, 9 bases remained unmatched. There are 15 residues in the CDR3. The CDR3: CASRILAGKLNEQFF. As DNA, the CDR3 is TGTGCCAGTAGAATACTAGCGGGAAAATTAAATGAGCAGTTCTTC.

This clone has only a few counts. The CDR3 DNA follows: TGTGCCAGCAGTGAATCAGGGTCACGAAATCAGCCCCAGCATTTT. Translated: CASSESGSRNQPQHF. This chain joins TRBV2 and TRBJ1-5, with D possibly TRBD1 on 5 matching bases. V was clipped by 2 bases and J by 4 bases, with 12 bases between them. Germline CDR1 reads SNHLY; CDR2 reads FYNNEI. The CDR3 has 15 residues. The full variable domain, completed using reference TRBV2 and TRBJ1-5, is EPEVTQTPSHQVTQMGQEVILRCVPISNHLYFYWYRQILGQKVEFLVSFYNNEISEKSEIFDDQFSVERPDGSNFTLKIRSTKLEDSAMYFCASSESGSRNQPQHFGDGTRLSIL.

This chain connects TRBV28 to TRBJ1-5, with 9 bases that match TRBD1. The CDR3 runs to 19 residues. The junction had 15 bases not matched to a gene; V was cut back by 1 base and J by 5 bases. Germline CDR1 MDHEN, CDR2 SYDVKM. In DNA form, the CDR3 reads TGTGCCAGCAGTTTATCACCGGGACAGGGTAATGTTAGAGATCAGCCCCAGCATTTT. Translating gives CASSLSPGQGNVRDQPQHF.

Only a few counts were recorded for this clone. CDR3 sequence reads: CATSDTVSGTGELFF. The DNA for the CDR3 is TGTGCCACCAGTGATACCGTCTCCGGCACCGGGGAGCTGTTTTTT. V is TRBV24-1 and J is TRBJ2-2; unclear D gene. The CDR3 is 15 residues long. V lost 3 bases, J lost 4 bases, and 11 bases lay in between. Germline-derived CDR1 and CDR2 are KGHDR and SFDVKD.

The genes are TRBV12-3 or TRBV12-4 and TRBJ2-3; D is unresolved. The CDR3 length is 13 residues. V was pared by 6 bases and J by 5 bases, with 12 bases between. The CDR3 DNA follows: TGTGCCAGCAGGTCCGGTTTGCGAGATACGCAGTATTTT. It codes for CASRSGLRDTQYF.

The chain links TRBV9 to TRBJ1-4, with a tentative D call TRBD1 (5 bases). Trimming left V 2 bases short and J 7 bases short, with 9 bases between. Germline V CDR1 and CDR2: SGDLS, YYNGEE. CDR3 size: 13 residues. CDR3: CASSVQGSEKLFF. The CDR3 DNA reads TGTGCCAGCAGCGTCCAGGGTTCTGAAAAACTGTTTTTT.

In nucleotides, the CDR3 is TGTGCCAGCACACGTCTTCGGACAGGGGGCAATCAGCCCCAGCATTTT. It specifies CASTRLRTGGNQPQHF. The J gene is TRBJ1-5, the V gene TRBV2, with 9 bases that match TRBD1. Germline V lookup: CDR1 SNHLY, CDR2 FYNNEI. After removal of 7 bases from V and 2 bases from J, the junction contained 9 bases not matched to a gene. This CDR3 has 16 amino acids.

The chain couples TRBV3-1 (or the pseudogene TRBV3-2) to TRBJ1-1; no clear D. The CDR3 consists of 14 residues. V shed 1 base and J shed 5 bases, with 11 bases lying between them. Germline-derived CDR1 and CDR2 are LGHDT and YNNKEL (reference sequence). This chain's CDR3 is CASSQGVGYTEAFF. CDR3 nucleotide sequence: TGTGCCAGCAGCCAAGGCGTCGGGTATACTGAAGCTTTCTTT.

The sample holds one count of this clone. This chain connects TRBV6-5 to TRBJ1-5; no definite D call. Germline V gene lookup returns CDR1 MNHEY and CDR2 SVGAGI. This CDR3 contains 13 residues. The CDR3 reads CAMRENSNQPQHF. As DNA, the CDR3 is TGTGCAATGCGGGAAAACAGCAATCAGCCCCAGCATTTT.

The gene calls are TRBV6-5 and TRBJ1-1; 9 positions match TRBD1. Germline trimming cut 0 bases from V and 2 bases from J; bases unmatched to any gene: 1. In germline, CDR1 is MNHEY, CDR2 SVGAGI. The CDR3 extends over 15 amino acids. The CDR3 bases are TGTGCCAGCAGTTACTCGGGACAGGGAAACACTGAAGCTTTCTTT. It encodes CASSYSGQGNTEAFF.

The chain recombines TRBV20-1 with TRBJ2-5; D is unresolved. V lost 3 bases to trimming and J lost 0 bases, with 11 bases between them. Looked up from germline, CDR1 is DFQATT and CDR2 is SNEGSKA (reference sequence). This CDR3 has 14 amino acids. The CDR3 spells CSASKSTYQETQYF. The CDR3 coding sequence is TGCAGTGCTAGTAAGTCTACGTACCAAGAGACCCAGTACTTC.

J is TRBJ1-2 and V is TRBV5-8; D not certain. V was shortened by 3 bases and J by 0 bases, with 3 bases between the two germline ends. The CDR3 loop spans 12 amino acids. The germline CDR1 and CDR2 sequences are SGHTS and YDEGEE. The CDR3 DNA reads TGTGCCAGCAGCTACACTAACTATGGCTACACCTTC. As protein: CASSYTNYGYTF.

The rearrangement uses TRBV5-6 and TRBJ1-2, with D possibly being TRBD1 (5 bases). The CDR3 is made up of 13 amino acids. Trimming took 2 bases from V and 2 from J, leaving 7 bases between them. The germline V gene has CDR1 SGHDT and CDR2 YYEEEE. CDR3 DNA sequence: TGTGCCAGCAGCTTACGGGGGAACTATGGCTACACCTTC. Amino acids: CASSLRGNYGYTF. The variable domain in full, with the rest retrieved from reference TRBV5-6 and TRBJ1-2, is DAGVTQSPTHLIKTRGQQVTLRCSPKSGHDTVSWYQQALGQGPQFIFQYYEEEERQRGNFPDRFSGHQFPNYSSELNVNALLLGDSALYLCASSLRGNYGYTFGSGTRLTVV.

The V gene is TRBV6-5, the J gene TRBJ1-1; D call uncertain. Trimming left V 6 bases short and J 1 base short, with 12 bases between. The CDR3 spans 14 residues. From germline, CDR1 is MNHEY and CDR2 SVGAGI. The CDR3 sequence: CASRNGGPNTEAFF. The DNA for the CDR3 is TGTGCCAGCAGGAACGGAGGTCCGAACACTGAAGCTTTCTTT.

This chain connects TRBV28 to TRBJ2-1, with 8 bases fitting TRBD2. Unmatched junction bases numbered 5, after V lost 4 bases and J lost 3 bases. The germline gives CDR1 MDHEN, CDR2 SYDVKM. CDR3 length: 15 residues. The CDR3 loop is CASSSSREDYNEQFF. The CDR3 coding sequence is TGTGCCAGCAGTTCCTCGCGGGAGGACTACAATGAGCAGTTCTTC.

The chain links TRBV2 to TRBJ1-2; 7 bases are shared with TRBD1. Trimming cost V 6 bases and J 7 bases; bases outside gene matches: 11. CDR3 length equals 14 residues. Germline CDR1 and CDR2: SNHLY and FYNNEI. CDR3 region: CASSSFWGQSGYTF. CDR3 in DNA: TGTGCCAGCAGCTCATTTTGGGGACAGAGTGGCTACACCTTC.

The chain couples TRBV2 to TRBJ2-4, with 8 bases aligning to TRBD1. The V gene end was trimmed by 4 bases and the J gene end by 11 bases; junction bases not matched to a gene: 10. Germline V gene lookup returns CDR1 SNHLY and CDR2 FYNNEI. The CDR3 loop spans 14 amino acids. CDR3: CASSVRDRSGVQYF. The CDR3 DNA reads as TGTGCCAGCAGTGTCCGGGACAGGAGTGGAGTTCAGTACTTC.

The rearrangement uses TRBV18 and TRBJ2-3; 8 bases are shared with TRBD2. The CDR3 runs to 16 residues. Unmatched junction bases numbered 6, after V lost 4 bases and J lost 0 bases. Germline V CDR1 and CDR2: KGHSH, LQKENI. The CDR3 nucleotides read TGTGCCAGCTCACGAGATTTAGCGGGAAGCACAGATACGCAGTATTTT. Protein product: CASSRDLAGSTDTQYF.

The rearrangement uses TRBV12-3 or TRBV12-4 and TRBJ1-1; 7 bases map to TRBD1. The CDR3 contains 13 residues. Trimming at V came to 2 bases and at J to 7 bases, leaving 4 bases not matched to a gene. CDR3 sequence reads: CASSLQGVGEAFF. CDR3 DNA sequence: TGTGCCAGCAGTTTACAGGGGGTTGGTGAAGCTTTCTTT.

CDR3 sequence (DNA): TGTGCCAGCAGCCTCTGGACTAGCGGGAGCCCAGATACGCAGTATTTT. Translation gives CASSLWTSGSPDTQYF. This sequence joins TRBV3-1 (or the pseudogene TRBV3-2) and TRBJ2-3; the match to TRBD2 covers 13 bases. The CDR3 is 16 residues long. V lost 4 bases to trimming and J lost 4 bases; unmatched junction nucleotides: 5. Germline CDR1 and CDR2: LGHDT and YNNKEL (reference sequence).